A selection of T cell receptor beta chains follows, all from one sample in a study of cytomegalovirus exposure and HLA in healthy donors. Sequencing used immunoSEQ multiplex PCR; TCRdb keeps in-frame clones, though not all of them. This sample's table has roughly 120,000 clones. The sequenced sample was PBMCs. Source of these receptors: a man younger than 45 in good health and CMV-seronegative. The CDR3 runs from the conserved cysteine through the conserved F or W. The order of the fields is J gene, V gene, D gene, CDR3 length, CDR3 protein, CDR3 DNA. D genes are given only for firm matches.

TRBJ2-7,TRBV4-2,.,13,CASSQVLSYEQYF,TGTGCCAGCAGCCAAGTTCTTAGCTACGAGCAGTACTTC
TRBJ2-2,TRBV5-5,.,16,CASSVNPGFNTGELFF,TGTGCCAGCAGCGTGAATCCGGGTTTCAACACCGGGGAGCTGTTTTTT
TRBJ2-2,TRBV6-1,TRBD2,15,CASEGLAGGLGELFF,TGTGCCAGCGAGGGACTAGCGGGAGGGCTCGGGGAGCTGTTTTTT
TRBJ1-2,TRBV28,TRBD1,17,CASSLLPGQGPNYGYTF,TGTGCCAGCAGTTTACTACCGGGACAGGGGCCAAACTATGGCTACACCTTC
TRBJ2-5,TRBV6-5,.,11,CASSSGETQYF,TGTGCCAGCAGTTCGGGGGAGACCCAGTACTTC
TRBJ1-1,TRBV28,TRBD1,19,CASRGPGTGGPTMNTEAFF,TGTGCCAGCCGAGGGCCCGGGACAGGGGGCCCTACGATGAACACTGAAGCTTTCTTT
TRBJ1-5,TRBV19,.,17,CASSILSGRDSNQPQHF,TGTGCCAGTAGTATACTCTCAGGGCGTGATAGCAATCAGCCCCAGCATTTT
TRBJ1-1,TRBV6-5,.,14,CASSRGDLNTEAFF,TGTGCCAGCAGCCGAGGTGACCTGAACACTGAAGCTTTCTTT
TRBJ2-1,TRBV6-5,TRBD1,14,CASSLNGQAVRQFF,TGTGCCAGCAGTCTGAACGGACAGGCAGTAAGGCAGTTCTTC
TRBJ1-5,TRBV30,.,16,CAWSTRGDYSNQPQHF,TGTGCCTGGAGTACCAGGGGCGATTATAGCAATCAGCCCCAGCATTTT
TRBJ1-3,TRBV7-2,.,14,CASSPPGTGNTIYF,TGTGCCAGCAGCCCCCCGGGGACTGGAAACACCATATATTTT
TRBJ2-1,TRBV9,.,14,CASSVGLALDEQFF,TGTGCCAGCAGCGTAGGGCTAGCCCTCGATGAGCAGTTCTTC
TRBJ1-2,TRBV11-1,TRBD1,12,CASRGTVDGYTF,TGTGCCAGCAGGGGGACAGTCGATGGCTACACCTTC
TRBJ1-6,TRBV30,.,12,CAWSAKNSPLHF,TGTGCCTGGAGCGCGAAAAATTCACCCCTCCACTTT
TRBJ2-1,TRBV7-3,.,15,CASSSDSGSYNEQFF,TGTGCCAGCAGCTCAGATAGCGGCTCCTACAATGAGCAGTTCTTC
TRBJ1-2,TRBV29-1,.,15,CSVELTGRGEYGYTF,TGCAGCGTTGAGTTAACAGGGAGGGGGGAATATGGCTACACCTTC
TRBJ2-7,TRBV19,.,13,CASSALTLSEQYF,TGTGCCAGTAGCGCGCTTACCTTATCCGAGCAGTACTTC
TRBJ2-1,TRBV14,TRBD2,15,CASSVGTSGYNEQFF,TGTGCCAGCAGCGTTGGGACTAGCGGTTACAATGAGCAGTTCTTC
TRBJ2-7,TRBV6-1,.,15,CASTIRAETGYEQYF,TGTGCCAGCACCATACGGGCGGAGACAGGCTACGAGCAGTACTTC
TRBJ2-6,TRBV7-6,TRBD2,19,CASSLWLAGGVSGANVLTF,TGTGCCAGCAGCCTGTGGTTAGCGGGAGGGGTGTCTGGGGCCAACGTCCTGACTTTC
TRBJ1-6,TRBV30,TRBD1,19,CAWISNLGQGAERVSPLHF,TGTGCCTGGATCTCCAACCTGGGACAGGGGGCGGAAAGGGTTTCACCCCTCCACTTT
TRBJ1-3,TRBV7-9,TRBD1,16,CASSEGTGSSGNTIYF,TGTGCCAGCAGCGAGGGGACAGGGAGTAGTGGAAACACCATATATTTT
TRBJ2-3,TRBV2,.,13,CASSEGYADTQYF,TGTGCCAGCAGTGAAGGCTACGCAGATACGCAGTATTTT
TRBJ2-2,TRBV10-2,.,16,CASSESGRKGTGELFF,TGCGCCAGCAGTGAGTCTGGGAGGAAGGGAACCGGGGAGCTGTTTTTT
TRBJ1-2,TRBV19,.,14,CASSIPAGNYGYTF,TGTGCCAGTAGTATACCGGCGGGGAACTATGGCTACACCTTC
TRBJ1-4,TRBV14,TRBD1,20,CASSQAFGTGDFATNEKLFF,TGTGCCAGCAGCCAAGCATTTGGGACAGGGGATTTTGCAACTAATGAAAAACTGTTTTTT
TRBJ2-7,TRBV5-4,.,12,CASSLSQDEQYF,TGTGCCAGCAGCTTGTCTCAGGACGAGCAGTACTTC
TRBJ1-6,TRBV4-1,TRBD1,16,CASSQVVGQPYSPLHF,TGCGCCAGCAGCCAAGTCGTGGGACAGCCCTATTCACCCCTCCACTTT
TRBJ2-3,TRBV13,.,17,CASSLGSGVAVGDTQYF,TGTGCCAGCAGCTTGGGGTCTGGGGTAGCGGTAGGAGATACGCAGTATTTT
TRBJ2-2,TRBV10-3,.,13,CAISPDYTGELFF,TGTGCCATCAGTCCGGACTACACCGGGGAGCTGTTTTTT
TRBJ1-5,TRBV7-8,.,18,CASSLRSMGLPGNQPQHF,TGTGCCAGCAGCTTACGTTCAATGGGACTACCGGGCAATCAGCCCCAGCATTTT
TRBJ2-6,TRBV2,TRBD1,15,CASGDSTSGANVLTF,TGTGCCAGCGGGGACAGCACATCTGGGGCCAACGTCCTGACTTTC
TRBJ2-3,TRBV15,.,15,CATRRRPLQEDTQYF,TGTGCCACCAGGAGAAGACCCCTACAGGAAGATACGCAGTATTTT
TRBJ2-3,TRBV7-2,TRBD1,15,CASSSGQGSPDTQYF,TGTGCCAGCAGCTCTGGACAGGGGAGCCCAGATACGCAGTATTTT
TRBJ2-7,TRBV28,TRBD1,14,CASSLRGQDYEQYF,TGTGCCAGCAGTTTAAGGGGACAGGACTACGAGCAGTACTTC
TRBJ2-1,TRBV6-1,.,13,CASSELSVNEQFF,TGTGCCAGCAGTGAATTGAGTGTCAATGAGCAGTTCTTC
TRBJ1-2,TRBV15,TRBD1,16,CATSRDLGTGVDGYTF,TGTGCCACCAGCAGAGATCTCGGGACAGGGGTTGATGGCTACACCTTC
TRBJ1-5,TRBV6-6,.,15,CASSYSGWGDQPQHF,TGTGCCAGCAGTTACTCGGGGTGGGGAGATCAGCCCCAGCATTTT
TRBJ2-5,TRBV4-2,.,12,CASSQGPETQYF,TGTGCCAGCAGCCAAGGGCCAGAGACCCAGTACTTC
TRBJ2-3,TRBV13,.,14,CASSLDGGTDTQYF,TGTGCCAGCAGCTTAGACGGGGGAACAGATACGCAGTATTTT
TRBJ1-1,TRBV11-2,.,17,CASSLGGPVRGNTEAFF,TGTGCCAGCAGCTTAGGTGGGCCTGTCAGGGGGAACACTGAAGCTTTCTTT
TRBJ1-3,TRBV7-2,.,17,CASSRTPTGNSGNTIYF,TGTGCCAGCAGTAGAACGCCAACGGGAAACTCTGGAAACACCATATATTTT
TRBJ2-7,TRBV29-1,.,11,CSGGSSYEQYF,TGCAGCGGAGGAAGCTCCTACGAGCAGTACTTC
TRBJ2-7,TRBV19,.,12,CASRASGNEQYF,TGTGCCAGTAGAGCTTCAGGCAACGAGCAGTACTTC
TRBJ2-7,TRBV7-8,.,14,CASSLTDTSYEQYF,TGTGCCAGCAGCTTGACGGACACCTCCTACGAGCAGTACTTC
TRBJ2-7,TRBV13,.,15,CASSLVRGSVDEQYF,TGTGCCAGCAGCTTAGTTAGAGGGTCCGTGGACGAGCAGTACTTC
TRBJ2-5,TRBV7-3,TRBD1,16,CASSPHGTEFEETQYF,TGTGCCAGCAGCCCACACGGGACAGAATTCGAAGAGACCCAGTACTTC
TRBJ2-3,TRBV7-2,.,13,CASAVGAGDTQYF,TGTGCCAGCGCCGTGGGAGCCGGAGATACGCAGTATTTT
TRBJ2-1,TRBV27,TRBD2,15,CASSLTSGSRNEQFF,TGTGCCAGCAGTTTGACTAGCGGGAGTCGGAATGAGCAGTTCTTC
TRBJ2-3,TRBV11-2,TRBD2,16,CASSPLAGGSTDTQYF,TGTGCCAGCAGCCCATTAGCGGGAGGTTCCACAGATACGCAGTATTTT
TRBJ2-7,TRBV29-1,TRBD2,13,CSVVGLAGLEQYF,TGCAGCGTTGTAGGGCTAGCGGGACTCGAGCAGTACTTC
TRBJ1-5,TRBV13,TRBD1,14,CASSFGQGSQPQHF,TGTGCCAGCAGCTTCGGACAGGGAAGTCAGCCCCAGCATTTT
TRBJ1-2,TRBV2,.,18,CASSEGRVRERRGGGYTF,TGTGCCAGCAGTGAAGGGCGGGTGAGGGAGCGGCGAGGCGGTGGCTACACCTTC
TRBJ1-6,TRBV27,.,13,CASSFKGNSPLHF,TGTGCCAGCAGTTTTAAGGGGAATTCACCCCTCCACTTT